This entry describes one T cell receptor (beta chain). TCRdb analysed the 5' RACE reads with MiXCR anew, one entry per CDR3 protein. The repertoire holds 200,000 to 250,000 distinct CDR3 sequences, with roughly 7% as singletons. The V gene's germline CDR1 is KGHDR and CDR2 SFDVKD. The CDR3 contains 15 residues. V lost 3 bases to trimming and J lost 2 bases, with 11 bases between them. This sample stems from a study of identical twins. The data also belong to a second study, concerning yellow fever vaccine responses in identical twins.

The receptor comes from a woman between 18 and 30 years old in good health. Sequenced sample: memory (CD45RO+) T cells sorted from blood. The V gene is TRBV24-1, the J gene TRBJ2-3; D ambiguous. The CDR3 nucleotides read TGTGCCACCAGTGATCCGACCTCTCCCACAGATACGCAGTATTTT. Translated, it gives CATSDPTSPTDTQYF.